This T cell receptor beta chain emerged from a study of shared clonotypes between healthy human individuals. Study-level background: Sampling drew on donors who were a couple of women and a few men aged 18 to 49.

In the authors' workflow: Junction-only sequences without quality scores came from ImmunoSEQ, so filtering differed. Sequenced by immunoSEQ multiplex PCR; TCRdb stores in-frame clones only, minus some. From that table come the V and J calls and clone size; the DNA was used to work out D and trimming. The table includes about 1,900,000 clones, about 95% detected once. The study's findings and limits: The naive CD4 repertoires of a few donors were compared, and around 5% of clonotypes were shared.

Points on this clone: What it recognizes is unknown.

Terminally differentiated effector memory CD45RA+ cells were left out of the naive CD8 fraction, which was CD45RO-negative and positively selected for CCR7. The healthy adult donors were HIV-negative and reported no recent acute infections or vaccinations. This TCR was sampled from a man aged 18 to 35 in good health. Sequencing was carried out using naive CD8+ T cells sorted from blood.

CDR3 nucleotides: TGCGCCAGCAGCTGGTCCATACGGGGACAAGAGACCCAGTACTTC. The encoded protein is CASSWSIRGQETQYF. The rearrangement uses TRBV5-1 and TRBJ2-5; a weak D match, TRBD2 (5 bases). In germline, CDR1 is SGHRS, CDR2 YFSETQ. V was pared by 3 bases and J by 2 bases, with 14 bases between. CDR3 length: 15 amino acids. Together with reference TRBV5-1 and TRBJ2-5, the CDR3 gives the full variable domain: KAGVTQTPRYLIKTRGQQVTLSCSPISGHRSVSWYQQTPGQGLQFLFEYFSETQRNKGNFPGRFSGRQFSNSRSEMNVSTLELGDSALYLCASSWSIRGQETQYFGPGTRLLVL.